Here is one T cell receptor beta chain with its context. Its specificity is not known. The record originates from a study of identical twins. Overall study results and limits: Findings depended on cross-sectional statistics rather than tracking the same donors.

A universal primer site came from template switching; cDNA carried unique molecular identifiers. One entry per CDR3 protein, called by TCRdb with MiXCR from the 5' RACE reads. Found here are 550,000 to 700,000 distinct CDR3 sequences, approximately 21% of them singletons; the top ten hold roughly 4.3%. Germline lookup yields CDR1 SGHRS and CDR2 YFSETQ. The CDR3 runs 16 residues. The J segment lost 2 bases and the V segment lost 3 bases, leaving 8 bases of the junction unmatched. Healthy Caucasians were all of the donors. This same sample was also taken into another study, of T cells expressing NK-cell markers. Per that study: Once again these clonotypes came out on top in the CD3+CD56-NKG2C+ fraction of several donors.

The clonotype originates from a woman younger than 30 in good health. The sample was PBMCs. The chain joins TRBV5-1 to TRBJ2-3; 8 bases agree with TRBD2. The CDR3 DNA reads as TGCGCCAGCAGCTCCCTGGGTAGCGGGGCCACAGATACGCAGTATTTT. Protein product: CASSSLGSGATDTQYF.